This TCR beta chain was captured by sequencing in a study of blood T cell repertoires in COVID-19. On the study more broadly: The United States, Italy and Spain provided the acute and convalescent COVID-19 samples. PBMCs, B-cell-depleted T cells, or T cells provided the cDNA or gDNA that made up the material.

V was pared by 5 bases and J by 0 bases, with 9 bases between. The CDR3 is 14 residues long. In germline, CDR1 is SGHAT, CDR2 FQNNGV. This clone was detected a few times. Per the study methods: Quantification of nucleated cells was approximated via reference gene primer amplification. This table comes from immunoSEQ multiplex PCR, and its TCRdb copy is limited to in-frame clones, with some not included. Clonal size and the V and J genes are those of that table, whereas D and trimming came from the DNA. The sample lists 65,000 to 75,000 clones; more than 75% were seen once. The rearrangement uses TRBV11-2 and TRBJ2-3, with D hard to call. Sequencing input: peripheral blood. This TCR derives from a man aged 45 to 65 with acute or convalescent COVID-19. CDR3 DNA sequence: TGTGCCAGCAGCCCTTTCAGGAGCACAGATACGCAGTATTTT. It yields the protein CASSPFRSTDTQYF.